This T cell receptor beta chain was sequenced for a study of CD4+ T cells in melanoma. Study observations and caveats: In melanoma, neoantigen-specific CD4+ T cells reportedly differed in differentiation state. A reported correlation linked neoantigen-specific CD4+ T cells to CD8+, macrophage and B cell function.

This clone was detected a few times. Antigen specificity is unknown. Generated by immunoSEQ multiplex PCR, the TCRdb table keeps only in-frame clones and is missing some. This sample has about 9,100 clones, with over 55% found just once. The CDR3 has 14 amino acids. The germline gives CDR1 MNHNS, CDR2 SASEGT. Trimming removed 7 bases from V and 2 bases from J, with 14 bases in between. The clonotype was recovered from a human donor with melanoma. J is TRBJ1-2 and V is TRBV6-1; D is undetermined. Sequences were obtained from cells from a culture (not recorded whether cultured in vitro). This CDR3 is CASNSGVLNYGYTF. CDR3 coding DNA: TGTGCCAGCAATTCTGGGGTATTGAACTATGGCTACACCTTC.